The rows below give T cell receptor beta chains drawn from one sample of a study of blood T cell repertoires in COVID-19. Assay: immunoSEQ multiplex PCR; the TCRdb copy retains only in-frame clones and omits some. The sample carries fewer than 250,000 clones, approximately 85% recorded once. The sample comprised peripheral blood. Every receptor here comes from a woman in her seventies with acute or convalescent COVID-19. Each CDR3 is given with its conserved first and last residue. The order of the fields is D gene, V gene, J gene, clone size, CDR3 DNA, CDR3 protein. A D gene is named only where the DNA matches it firmly. The size of a clone is reported for some rows only, either as once, few or many, or as a class for expanded clones.

d_call: .; v_call: TRBV9; j_call: TRBJ2-1; clone_size: few; cdr3_nt: TGTGCCAGCAGCCCCCGGGCTAGCGTCTACAATGAGCAGTTCTTC; cdr3_aa: CASSPRASVYNEQFF
d_call: .; v_call: TRBV11-2; j_call: TRBJ2-2; clone_size: .; cdr3_nt: TGTGCCAGCAGCCCCAACAGTCTCGCGAACACCGGGGAGCTGTTTTTT; cdr3_aa: CASSPNSLANTGELFF
d_call: TRBD1; v_call: TRBV7-2; j_call: TRBJ2-1; clone_size: .; cdr3_nt: TGTGCCAGCAGCTTAGAGGGGGCAGAGTTCAATGAGCAGTTCTTC; cdr3_aa: CASSLEGAEFNEQFF
d_call: .; v_call: TRBV29-1; j_call: TRBJ1-2; clone_size: .; cdr3_nt: TGCAGCGTTCGGACGAGGGATGGCTACACCTTC; cdr3_aa: CSVRTRDGYTF
d_call: TRBD1; v_call: TRBV2; j_call: TRBJ1-1; clone_size: .; cdr3_nt: TGTGCCAGCAGTTACCCACAGGGGAGGTTGGGCACTGAAGCTTTCTTT; cdr3_aa: CASSYPQGRLGTEAFF
d_call: TRBD1; v_call: TRBV6-5; j_call: TRBJ1-1; clone_size: .; cdr3_nt: TGTGCCAGCAGACCAGAACAGGGGACTGAAGCTTTCTTT; cdr3_aa: CASRPEQGTEAFF
d_call: TRBD1; v_call: TRBV7-7; j_call: TRBJ2-2; clone_size: .; cdr3_nt: TGTGCCAGCAGCTTAGGACAGGGAACGAACACCGGGGAGCTGTTTTTT; cdr3_aa: CASSLGQGTNTGELFF
d_call: TRBD1; v_call: TRBV7-2; j_call: TRBJ2-7; clone_size: few; cdr3_nt: TGTGCCAGCAGCTTATCCCTGGACAGGGTTTACGAGCAGTACTTC; cdr3_aa: CASSLSLDRVYEQYF
d_call: TRBD2; v_call: TRBV14; j_call: TRBJ2-5; clone_size: few; cdr3_nt: TGTGCCAGCAGCTCCCAGCGGGGGGCAGGGCTCCAAGAGACCCAGTACTTC; cdr3_aa: CASSSQRGAGLQETQYF
d_call: .; v_call: TRBV11-2; j_call: TRBJ1-1; clone_size: .; cdr3_nt: TGTGCCAGCAGCCGGGGGGACACCTCGTACACTGAAGCTTTCTTT; cdr3_aa: CASSRGDTSYTEAFF
d_call: .; v_call: TRBV11-2; j_call: TRBJ2-1; clone_size: .; cdr3_nt: TGTGCCAGCAGCTACCTAAGGGGATCCTACAATGAGCAGTTCTTC; cdr3_aa: CASSYLRGSYNEQFF
d_call: TRBD1; v_call: TRBV19; j_call: TRBJ1-4; clone_size: .; cdr3_nt: TGTGCCAGTAGTAGGCCCTACCAGGGGGCGCCCAATGAAAAACTGTTTTTT; cdr3_aa: CASSRPYQGAPNEKLFF
d_call: .; v_call: TRBV18; j_call: TRBJ1-3; clone_size: .; cdr3_nt: TGTGCCAGCTCCCTCCGGGGGGCAGGGGCCTTCTCTGGAAACACCATATATTTT; cdr3_aa: CASSLRGAGAFSGNTIYF
d_call: .; v_call: TRBV13; j_call: TRBJ1-2; clone_size: .; cdr3_nt: TGTGCCAGCAGCCATCAAACGACAGGTGAAGACTATGGCTACACCTTC; cdr3_aa: CASSHQTTGEDYGYTF
d_call: TRBD1; v_call: TRBV5-4; j_call: TRBJ2-4; clone_size: .; cdr3_nt: TGTGCCAGCAGCTTGGAAGGACAGGGGGCAAACATTCAGTACTTC; cdr3_aa: CASSLEGQGANIQYF
d_call: .; v_call: TRBV6-1; j_call: TRBJ2-1; clone_size: few; cdr3_nt: TGTGCCAGCAGTGAAGGACTTAACAATGAGCAGTTCTTC; cdr3_aa: CASSEGLNNEQFF
d_call: .; v_call: TRBV28; j_call: TRBJ2-7; clone_size: many; cdr3_nt: TGTGCCAGCAGTTCTCCCATGGGGGGGCCCCACGAGCAGTACTTC; cdr3_aa: CASSSPMGGPHEQYF
d_call: .; v_call: TRBV12-3/TRBV12-4; j_call: TRBJ1-5; clone_size: once; cdr3_nt: TGTGCCAGCAAGAACAGGGATCAGCCCCAGCATTTT; cdr3_aa: CASKNRDQPQHF
d_call: .; v_call: TRBV4-2; j_call: TRBJ1-2; clone_size: .; cdr3_nt: TGTGCCAGCAGCCAAGATCGGGGGGTTGGCTACACCTTC; cdr3_aa: CASSQDRGVGYTF
d_call: .; v_call: TRBV27; j_call: TRBJ1-4; clone_size: .; cdr3_nt: TGTGCCAGCAGTTCGGGGCGGTGGGGGGCGGGGGGAACTAATGAAAAACTGTTTTTT; cdr3_aa: CASSSGRWGAGGTNEKLFF
d_call: .; v_call: TRBV19; j_call: TRBJ1-1; clone_size: .; cdr3_nt: TGTGCCAGTAGTTTGAGGACTGAAGCTTTCTTT; cdr3_aa: CASSLRTEAFF
d_call: .; v_call: TRBV28; j_call: TRBJ1-3; clone_size: .; cdr3_nt: TGTGCCAGCAGTTTAACAGGGTCTTCGGGTGGAAACACCATATATTTT; cdr3_aa: CASSLTGSSGGNTIYF
d_call: TRBD1; v_call: TRBV5-1; j_call: TRBJ1-3; clone_size: .; cdr3_nt: TGCGCCAGCAGCTCCGGGACAGGGCCCTCTGGAAACACCATATATTTT; cdr3_aa: CASSSGTGPSGNTIYF
d_call: .; v_call: TRBV5-1; j_call: TRBJ1-6; clone_size: once; cdr3_nt: TGCGCCAGCAGCTTAACAGGGAGTAGAGATTCACCCCTCCACTTT; cdr3_aa: CASSLTGSRDSPLHF
d_call: TRBD1; v_call: TRBV5-8; j_call: TRBJ1-2; clone_size: .; cdr3_nt: TGTGCCAGCAGCCCTCAACAGGGGAGCGGCTACACCTTC; cdr3_aa: CASSPQQGSGYTF
d_call: TRBD2; v_call: TRBV7-2; j_call: TRBJ2-5; clone_size: .; cdr3_nt: TGTGCCAGCAGGGTAGCGGGGGGTTTTGCGGAGACCCAGTACTTC; cdr3_aa: CASRVAGGFAETQYF
d_call: TRBD2; v_call: TRBV24-1; j_call: TRBJ2-1; clone_size: .; cdr3_nt: TGTGCCACCAGTGATCGGACTAGCGGGGGATACAATGAGCAGTTCTTC; cdr3_aa: CATSDRTSGGYNEQFF
d_call: TRBD1; v_call: TRBV25-1; j_call: TRBJ1-6; clone_size: once; cdr3_nt: TGTGCCAGCAGAAATGGACAGGTCTATAATTCACCCCTCCACTTT; cdr3_aa: CASRNGQVYNSPLHF
d_call: .; v_call: TRBV10-2; j_call: TRBJ1-5; clone_size: few; cdr3_nt: TGCGCCAGCGTAGAAAGGAGGGATGGTCAGCCCCAGCATTTT; cdr3_aa: CASVERRDGQPQHF
d_call: TRBD1; v_call: TRBV2; j_call: TRBJ1-5; clone_size: .; cdr3_nt: TGTGCCAGCAGTGGGACAGGGGGCCGGCAGCCCCAGCATTTT; cdr3_aa: CASSGTGGRQPQHF
d_call: TRBD1; v_call: TRBV2; j_call: TRBJ1-5; clone_size: .; cdr3_nt: TGTGCCGGACAGAGAACCGGGACAGGGAGCAGTCAGCCCCAGCATTTT; cdr3_aa: CAGQRTGTGSSQPQHF
d_call: .; v_call: TRBV15; j_call: TRBJ1-2; clone_size: .; cdr3_nt: TGTGCCACCAGCAGGGGCGGGACGAACTATGGCTACACCTTC; cdr3_aa: CATSRGGTNYGYTF
d_call: TRBD1; v_call: TRBV27; j_call: TRBJ1-2; clone_size: .; cdr3_nt: TGTGCCAGCAGTTTATTGATGTCAGGGGGGACTTTTGGCTACACCTTC; cdr3_aa: CASSLLMSGGTFGYTF
d_call: .; v_call: TRBV4-1; j_call: TRBJ1-2; clone_size: .; cdr3_nt: TGCGCCAGCAGCCAAGAGTACAGAGCTAACTATGGCTACACCTTC; cdr3_aa: CASSQEYRANYGYTF
d_call: TRBD1; v_call: TRBV30; j_call: TRBJ1-2; clone_size: .; cdr3_nt: TGTGCCGTACAGGGGTTGGATGTCTATGGCTACACCTTC; cdr3_aa: CAVQGLDVYGYTF
d_call: TRBD1; v_call: TRBV6-5; j_call: TRBJ1-2; clone_size: few; cdr3_nt: TGTGCCAGCAGTTATACGACAGGGGGCATCTATGGCTACACCTTC; cdr3_aa: CASSYTTGGIYGYTF
d_call: .; v_call: TRBV10-3; j_call: TRBJ2-2; clone_size: .; cdr3_nt: TGTGCCATCAGTCCCTCTAACGGGGAGCTGTTTTTT; cdr3_aa: CAISPSNGELFF
d_call: .; v_call: TRBV4-2; j_call: TRBJ2-3; clone_size: .; cdr3_nt: TGTGCCAGCAGCCACCCAACAAGCACAGATACGCAGTATTTT; cdr3_aa: CASSHPTSTDTQYF
d_call: .; v_call: TRBV6-1; j_call: TRBJ1-4; clone_size: .; cdr3_nt: TGTGCCAGCAGTGAGGCCCCGGGACAACAGGGTGAAAAACTGTTTTTT; cdr3_aa: CASSEAPGQQGEKLFF
d_call: .; v_call: TRBV7-9; j_call: TRBJ1-1; clone_size: few; cdr3_nt: TGTGCCAGCAGCACTATATACACTGAAGCTTTCTTT; cdr3_aa: CASSTIYTEAFF
d_call: TRBD1; v_call: TRBV11-2; j_call: TRBJ1-2; clone_size: once; cdr3_nt: TGTGCCAGCAGCTCCTTGGGACAGGGGCGGGATGGCTACACCTTC; cdr3_aa: CASSSLGQGRDGYTF
d_call: .; v_call: TRBV5-8; j_call: TRBJ1-1; clone_size: .; cdr3_nt: TGTGCCAGCAGTCGATCGGCGGGGAGTCGAACTGAAGCTTTCTTT; cdr3_aa: CASSRSAGSRTEAFF
d_call: .; v_call: TRBV7-2; j_call: TRBJ1-5; clone_size: .; cdr3_nt: TGTGCCAGCAGCTTATTTAGAGGTAACAATCAGCCCCAGCATTTT; cdr3_aa: CASSLFRGNNQPQHF
d_call: .; v_call: TRBV29-1; j_call: TRBJ1-1; clone_size: .; cdr3_nt: TGCAGCGTGCCGACGCTAGGTACTGAAGCTTTCTTT; cdr3_aa: CSVPTLGTEAFF
d_call: TRBD1; v_call: TRBV7-9; j_call: TRBJ2-1; clone_size: once; cdr3_nt: TGTGCCAGCACACAAACCGGGACAGGGCGCTACAATGAGCAGTTCTTC; cdr3_aa: CASTQTGTGRYNEQFF
d_call: .; v_call: TRBV28; j_call: TRBJ1-4; clone_size: .; cdr3_nt: TGTGCCAGCAGCGGGGTAAACATTGAAAAACTGTTTTTT; cdr3_aa: CASSGVNIEKLFF
d_call: TRBD2; v_call: TRBV9; j_call: TRBJ2-7; clone_size: .; cdr3_nt: TGTGCCAGCAGCGCGACTAGCGGGGTTTACGAGCAGTACTTC; cdr3_aa: CASSATSGVYEQYF
d_call: TRBD1; v_call: TRBV5-1; j_call: TRBJ2-1; clone_size: .; cdr3_nt: TGCGCCAGCAGCTTAGGGCGACAGGGAAGTGAGCAGTTCTTC; cdr3_aa: CASSLGRQGSEQFF
d_call: .; v_call: TRBV7-9; j_call: TRBJ2-5; clone_size: few; cdr3_nt: TGTGCCAGCAGCTTAGGACAGGTAGCGACCCAGTACTTC; cdr3_aa: CASSLGQVATQYF
d_call: .; v_call: TRBV6-5; j_call: TRBJ1-2; clone_size: few; cdr3_nt: TGTGCCAGCAGTTACGTGGCGGGGAAATCCAACTATGGCTACACCTTC; cdr3_aa: CASSYVAGKSNYGYTF
d_call: TRBD1; v_call: TRBV5-4; j_call: TRBJ1-4; clone_size: few; cdr3_nt: TGTGCCAGCAGCTCCTCCGGGACAGTTAATGAAAAACTGTTTTTT; cdr3_aa: CASSSSGTVNEKLFF
d_call: .; v_call: TRBV6-2/TRBV6-3; j_call: TRBJ2-1; clone_size: .; cdr3_nt: TGTGCCAGCAGCCCCCACCCCAGCTCCTACAATGAGCAGTTCTTC; cdr3_aa: CASSPHPSSYNEQFF
d_call: .; v_call: TRBV6-1; j_call: TRBJ2-3; clone_size: .; cdr3_nt: TGTGCCAGCAGTGAAAGAGTCGGCACTAGGATAGATACGCAGTATTTT; cdr3_aa: CASSERVGTRIDTQYF